These 28 T cell receptor beta chains share one sample of origin, sequenced in a study of CXCR3-negative and CXCR3-positive naive CD8 T cells. The method, 5' RACE with UMI labels, was used to prepare the TRB cDNA libraries. Reanalyzing the 5' RACE reads, TCRdb keeps one entry per CDR3 protein, without DNA. The repertoire table contains roughly 39,000 distinct CDR3 sequences. The sample consisted of memory CD8+ T cells from blood. The source of these receptors is a human donor in good health. Some clones in this sample may be carry-over from other donors' samples.

The chain recombines TRBV9 with TRBJ2-7. The CDR3 sequence is 14 residues long. Per germline, CDR1 SGDLS and CDR2 YYNGEE. CDR3 in amino acids: CASSVTGSSYEQYF.

The chain combines TRBV29-1 with TRBJ2-7. Germline V gene data show CDR1 as SQVTM and CDR2 as ANQGSEA. The CDR3 is 11 residues long. This CDR3 is CSVEDMAYQAF.

The genes are TRBV2 and TRBJ2-5; absent DNA, TCRdb's TRBD1 call cannot be checked. The V gene's germline CDR1 is SNHLY and CDR2 FYNNEI. The CDR3 has 16 amino acids. The CDR3 reads CASSDEDRAVQETQYF. The full variable domain, in which reference TRBV2 and TRBJ2-5 provide the parts outside the CDR3, is EPEVTQTPSHQVTQMGQEVILRCVPISNHLYFYWYRQILGQKVEFLVSFYNNEISEKSEIFDDQFSVERPDGSNFTLKIRSTKLEDSAMYFCASSDEDRAVQETQYFGPGTRLLVL.

The chain carries TRBV12-3 or TRBV12-4 and TRBJ1-2; TCRdb indicates TRBD1, and absent DNA this call remains unverified. The CDR3 runs 14 residues. The CDR3 sequence is CASSETGTVYGYTF.

The chain combines TRBV7-2 with TRBJ2-5; there is no DNA to check the TCRdb D call of TRBD1. This CDR3 region has 16 residues. In germline, CDR1 is SGHTA, CDR2 FQGNSA. The CDR3 loop is CASSPLTGVPQETQYF.

V gene TRBV29-1 combines with J gene TRBJ1-1; TCRdb designates TRBD1, a call that cannot be tested without DNA. Germline-derived CDR1 and CDR2 are SQVTM and ANQGSEA. The CDR3 contains 14 residues. CDR3 loop: CSVESAGADTEAFF.

The chain links TRBV29-1 to TRBJ2-7; the D gene TCRdb calls, TRBD1, cannot be checked with no DNA. Germline V gene data show CDR1 as SQVTM and CDR2 as ANQGSEA. This CDR3 spans 13 amino acids. The CDR3 loop is CSVERGGPYDQYF.

This chain links TRBV7-8 with TRBJ1-1; TCRdb gives TRBD1 as the D gene, but with no DNA this cannot be confirmed. There are 14 residues in the CDR3. The V gene's germline CDR1 is SGHVS and CDR2 FQNEAQ. The CDR3 sequence: CAGSLLGEPGGAFF.

This chain uses TRBV3-1 with TRBJ2-3; TCRdb returns TRBD1, unconfirmable since there is no DNA. Per the germline V gene, CDR1 is LGHDT and CDR2 is YNNKEL (reference sequence). This CDR3 has 16 residues. CDR3 residues: CASSQGPGGNTDTQYF.

This chain uses TRBV6-4 with TRBJ2-1; TCRdb picks TRBD2, but there is no DNA to check that call. The CDR3 loop spans 17 amino acids. The germline CDR1 and CDR2 sequences are MRHNA and SNTAGT. Here the CDR3 reads CASSDSGTSGGANEQFF.

The genes are TRBV7-2 and TRBJ2-2; TCRdb gives TRBD2 as the D gene, but with no DNA this cannot be confirmed. CDR3 length: 15 residues. Germline V gene data show CDR1 as SGHTA and CDR2 as FQGNSA. The CDR3 region is CASSAEGANTGELFF.

The chain uses TRBV29-1 and TRBJ2-2. This CDR3 is 13 amino acids long. Germline V gene data show CDR1 as SQVTM and CDR2 as ANQGSEA. The CDR3 is CSVVGSNTGELFF.

The V and J genes are TRBV7-2 and TRBJ2-7; TCRdb returns TRBD2, unconfirmable since there is no DNA. This CDR3 has 14 residues. CDR1 SGHTA and CDR2 FQGNSA come from the germline V gene. CDR3 in amino acids: CASSLALGRHEQYF.

The CDR3 loop is CSAPRNNSPLHF. This sequence joins TRBV20-1 and TRBJ1-6. The V gene's germline CDR1 is DFQATT and CDR2 SNEGSKA (reference sequence). The CDR3 length is 12 residues.

The rearrangement joins TRBV7-8 to TRBJ2-7; TCRdb gives TRBD1 as the D gene, but with no DNA this cannot be confirmed. Germline CDR1 reads SGHVS; CDR2 reads FQNEAQ. The CDR3 is 17 residues long. CDR3 region: CASSELGTGLDLYEQYF.

V is TRBV7-6 and J is TRBJ1-1; there is no DNA to check the TCRdb D call of TRBD1. Germline-derived CDR1 and CDR2 are SGHVS and FNYEAQ. This CDR3 has 14 residues. CDR3: CASLVGGIGTEAFF.

J is TRBJ1-5 and V is TRBV28; TCRdb's D gene call, TRBD1, goes unchecked for lack of DNA. Germline CDR1 is MDHEN and CDR2 is SYDVKM. The CDR3 loop spans 17 amino acids. CDR3 sequence: CASSLDWTGGGNQPQHF.

The J gene is TRBJ2-1, the V gene TRBV20-1; TCRdb lists TRBD1, though no DNA is available to test this call. Germline CDR1 reads DFQATT; CDR2 reads SNEGSKA (reference sequence). The CDR3 runs 15 residues. The CDR3: CSAPEARDSYNEQFF.

The V and J genes are TRBV20-1 and TRBJ2-7; TCRdb indicates TRBD2, and absent DNA this call remains unverified. This CDR3 has 12 residues. Germline V CDR1 and CDR2: DFQATT, SNEGSKA (reference sequence). The CDR3 reads CSGASGGYEQYF.

The chain employs TRBV5-1 and TRBJ2-7; TCRdb selects TRBD2, and the lack of DNA leaves this call unchecked. This CDR3 region has 17 residues. The germline gives CDR1 SGHRS, CDR2 YFSETQ. The CDR3 loop is CASSPTTKTSGAYEQYF.

This sequence joins TRBV9 and TRBJ2-1; TCRdb returns TRBD2, unconfirmable since there is no DNA. Per the germline V gene, CDR1 is SGDLS and CDR2 is YYNGEE. The CDR3 runs to 15 residues. The CDR3 loop is CASSVGASGHNEQFF.

The chain combines TRBV6-4 with TRBJ2-7; TCRdb gives TRBD1 as the D gene, but with no DNA this cannot be confirmed. Germline assignment: CDR1 MRHNA and CDR2 SNTAGT. The CDR3 length is 14 residues. The CDR3 loop is CASSERGTSYEQYF.

The rearrangement links TRBV7-3 to TRBJ2-2; checking the TCRdb D call of TRBD2 is not possible without DNA. The germline V gene encodes CDR1 SGHTA and CDR2 FQGTGA. The CDR3 consists of 14 residues. The CDR3 sequence is CASTIEGNTGELFF.

The V gene is TRBV9, the J gene TRBJ2-1; TCRdb proposes TRBD2, but this gene call is untestable without DNA. CDR1 SGDLS and CDR2 YYNGEE come from the germline V gene. CDR3 length: 17 amino acids. This CDR3 reads CASSPSSGGGRNNEQFF.

The V call is TRBV28, the J call TRBJ2-2; TCRdb designates TRBD1, a call that cannot be tested without DNA. Germline CDR1 and CDR2: MDHEN and SYDVKM. This CDR3 is 16 amino acids long. Here the CDR3 reads CASNPVAGVYTGELFF.

The chain uses TRBV6-4 and TRBJ2-1. This CDR3 spans 16 amino acids. The V gene's germline CDR1 is MRHNA and CDR2 SNTAGT. This CDR3 is CASSDSTGSSYNEQFF.

The CDR3 is CASSQDRGQVTGELFF. J is TRBJ2-2 and V is TRBV4-3; TCRdb proposes TRBD1, but this gene call is untestable without DNA. There are 16 residues in the CDR3. CDR1 is LGHNA, CDR2 YSLEER, per germline.

V and J are TRBV7-9 and TRBJ2-7; as DNA is missing, the TRBD2 call by TCRdb cannot be tested. The length of the CDR3 is 14 residues. CDR1 and CDR2 (germline): SEHNR, FQNEAQ (reference sequence). The CDR3 is CASSSRDYSYEQYF.